What follows are 25 T cell receptor beta chains derived from one specimen sequenced in a study of CD8 T cells in ankylosing spondylitis. The study, taken as a whole, reports: A motif in TCR beta, a set of roughly eight highly homologous variants, appeared characteristic of ankylosing spondylitis blood.

TCRdb passed the 5' RACE reads through MiXCR, listing each CDR3 protein once. This table holds under 850,000 distinct CDR3 sequences, around 20% found once. These receptors' targets are unknown. The sequenced material came from blood, either unsorted or a sorted T cell fraction (not recorded which). These receptor sequences come from a male donor with ankylosing spondylitis.

The chain is built from TRBV12-3 or TRBV12-4 and TRBJ2-5; 9 bases fit TRBD2. The CDR3 runs to 15 residues. The trim removed 3 bases at V and 4 bases at J, leaving 6 bases unmatched. The CDR3 nucleotides read TGTGCCAGCAGTTTGGGGCGGGGGGGCCGAGAGACCCAGTACTTC. Protein product: CASSLGRGGRETQYF.

This clonotype has just a few counts. V and J are TRBV12-3 or TRBV12-4 and TRBJ2-2; 8 bases agree with TRBD1. The CDR3 covers 14 residues. After removal of 7 bases from V and 6 bases from J, the junction contained 7 bases not matched to a gene. CDR3 loop: CASNDRGNAGELFF. The CDR3 coding sequence is TGTGCCAGCAACGACAGGGGCAATGCCGGGGAGCTGTTTTTT.

This clonotype was counted only a few times. The DNA for the CDR3 is TGTGCCAGCGTCGGCACCCACTCCGGGGCTTCTAACTATGGCTACACCTTC. Its translation is CASVGTHSGASNYGYTF. The V call is TRBV5-6, the J call TRBJ1-2, with D possibly being TRBD1 (5 bases). The CDR3 has 17 residues. The V end was cut by 7 bases, the J end by 0 bases, with 22 bases between. The germline CDR1 and CDR2 sequences are SGHDT and YYEEEE.

The chain couples TRBV10-3 to TRBJ2-1; D might be TRBD1 (5 bases). The CDR3 runs to 16 residues. CDR1 and CDR2 (germline): ENHRY, SYGVKD. V lost 2 bases, J lost 0 bases, and 11 bases lay in between. The CDR3, as DNA: TGTGCCATCAGTGAGGTTACAGGAAGCTCCTACAATGAGCAGTTCTTC. Its protein is CAISEVTGSSYNEQFF.

The CDR3 is CASSFSGGGSYNEQFF. DNA of the CDR3: TGTGCCAGCAGCTTTTCGGGGGGCGGCTCCTACAATGAGCAGTTCTTC. The rearrangement joins TRBV11-2 to TRBJ2-1, with D maybe TRBD2 (7 bases). CDR3 length equals 16 residues. Between the trimmed V and J ends, which lost 3 bases and 0 bases, there was a span of 12 bases. CDR1 is SGHAT and CDR2 is FQNNGV in the germline V gene.

V usage is TRBV12-3 or TRBV12-4 and J usage is TRBJ2-4; D gene uncertain. The CDR3 extends over 16 amino acids. The V gene lost 2 bases and the J gene lost 1 base, with 12 bases spanning the gap. The CDR3 spells CASSLWAFGAKNIQYF. The CDR3 bases are TGTGCCAGCAGTTTATGGGCCTTTGGGGCCAAAAACATTCAGTACTTC.

V and J are TRBV29-1 and TRBJ1-1; D is uncertain. Germline V gene sequence: CDR1 SQVTM, CDR2 ANQGSEA. V lost 3 bases to trimming and J lost 0 bases, with 5 bases between them. The CDR3 spans 12 residues. CDR3 sequence: CSVDYMNTEAFF. The CDR3 DNA is TGCAGCGTTGATTATATGAACACTGAAGCTTTCTTT.

This clonotype was observed a handful of times. This chain links TRBV20-1 with TRBJ2-1; unclear D gene. V gave up 5 bases and J gave up 6 bases, with 11 bases separating them. The CDR3 totals 12 residues. Germline CDR1 reads DFQATT; CDR2 reads SNEGSKA (reference sequence). This CDR3 is CSAPPPANEQFF. CDR3 bases: TGCAGTGCTCCCCCGCCGGCCAATGAGCAGTTCTTC.

V and J are TRBV27 and TRBJ2-1, with D perhaps TRBD1 or TRBD2 (5 bases each). CDR1 and CDR2 (germline): MNHEY, SMNVEV (reference sequence). With 0 bases removed from V and 12 bases from J, the gap between germline ends came to 15 bases. The length of the CDR3 is 14 residues. CDR3 in amino acids: CASSLSGTPVGQFF. CDR3 DNA: TGTGCCAGCAGTTTATCCGGGACCCCGGTCGGGCAGTTCTTC.

The chain employs TRBV27 and TRBJ2-7; D tentatively fits TRBD1 or TRBD2 (5 bases each). The germline gives CDR1 MNHEY, CDR2 SMNVEV (reference sequence). This CDR3 has 14 amino acids. V was shortened by 4 bases and J by 5 bases, with 15 bases between the two germline ends. CDR3 nucleotide sequence: TGTGCCAGCAGTTCCGGGACCGCTGGAAACGAGCAGTACTTC. Its protein product is CASSSGTAGNEQYF.

This clonotype was counted a few times. V gene TRBV7-2 combines with J gene TRBJ2-1, with a possible D match to TRBD2 (6 bases). The germline gives CDR1 SGHTA, CDR2 FQGNSA. The CDR3 contains 15 residues. Between the trimmed V and J ends, which lost 5 bases and 6 bases, there was a span of 17 bases. The chain's CDR3 is CASSPWKRAINEQFF. The CDR3 coding sequence is TGTGCCAGCAGCCCCTGGAAGCGGGCGATCAATGAGCAGTTCTTC.

This clonotype has only a few counts. V and J are TRBV12-3 or TRBV12-4 and TRBJ1-2; D may be TRBD1 (6 bases). The CDR3 covers 12 residues. Trimming took 3 bases from V and 8 from J, leaving 10 bases between them. The CDR3: CASSFGGHGYTF. The DNA for the CDR3 is TGTGCCAGCAGTTTCGGGGGGCACGGCTACACCTTC.

This clonotype was observed a handful of times. The gene calls are TRBV20-1 and TRBJ2-5, with 8 bases identical to TRBD2. CDR3 length: 13 residues. The junction had 7 bases not matched to a gene; V was cut back by 5 bases and J by 5 bases. The germline gives CDR1 DFQATT, CDR2 SNEGSKA (reference sequence). CDR3 DNA: TGCAGTGCTCCGGCAGCGGGGGAGGAGACCCAGTACTTC. It is translated as CSAPAAGEETQYF.

Written as DNA, the CDR3 is TGTGCCAGCAGCTTACACTATGGCTACACCTTC. Its translation: CASSLHYGYTF. V is TRBV7-9 and J is TRBJ1-2; D remains unclear. V lost 2 bases to trimming and J lost 3 bases, with 1 base between them. CDR3 length: 11 residues. In germline, CDR1 is SEHNR, CDR2 FQNEAQ (reference sequence).

This clonotype showed up just a few times. This rearrangement joins TRBV2 to TRBJ2-1; TRBD2 agrees at 7 bases. CDR3 length: 13 amino acids. After removal of 3 bases from V and 9 bases from J, the junction contained 5 bases not matched to a gene. Germline V lookup: CDR1 SNHLY, CDR2 FYNNEI. The CDR3 loop reads CASSDVLAGEQFF. The CDR3, as DNA: TGTGCCAGCAGTGATGTGTTAGCGGGTGAGCAGTTCTTC. The whole variable domain, remainder taken from reference TRBV2 and TRBJ2-1, is EPEVTQTPSHQVTQMGQEVILRCVPISNHLYFYWYRQILGQKVEFLVSFYNNEISEKSEIFDDQFSVERPDGSNFTLKIRSTKLEDSAMYFCASSDVLAGEQFFGPGTRLTVL.

This chain connects TRBV27 to TRBJ2-7; D possibly corresponds to TRBD1 (6 bases). Germline V lookup: CDR1 MNHEY, CDR2 SMNVEV (reference sequence). Deletions cut 5 bases from V and 3 bases from J, with 11 bases between. The CDR3 spans 13 residues. Here the CDR3 DNA reads TGTGCCAGCAGTCACACAGGGTTCTACGAGCAGTACTTC. Amino acid sequence: CASSHTGFYEQYF.

This clonotype showed up just a few times. Germline is not matched at one junction end, which may reflect a read error. J is TRBJ1-2 and V is TRBV12-3 or TRBV12-4; D perhaps matches TRBD1 (6 bases). There are 12 residues in the CDR3. The CDR3 DNA is TGTGCCAGCAGGGAAACAGGGTATGACTACACCTTC. Translating it yields CASRETGYDYTF.

The chain couples TRBV11-2 to TRBJ1-5, with D possibly TRBD1 on 6 matching bases. The V end lost 0 bases, the J end lost 6 bases, and 9 bases lay between the germline ends. Germline V gene sequence: CDR1 SGHAT, CDR2 FQNNGV. The CDR3 totals 14 residues. CDR3 loop: CASSLDLGGQPQHF. CDR3 sequence (DNA): TGTGCCAGCAGCTTAGATTTAGGGGGTCAGCCCCAGCATTTT.

This clonotype was counted a few times. This chain links TRBV20-1 with TRBJ1-5; possibly TRBD1 for D (6 bases). CDR3 length equals 14 residues. Per germline, CDR1 DFQATT and CDR2 SNEGSKA (reference sequence). V lost 0 bases, J lost 7 bases, and 13 bases lay in between. The CDR3 DNA is TGCAGTGCTAGAGAAGCGGCGCAGGGGCAGCCCCAGCATTTT. Protein product: CSAREAAQGQPQHF.

This clonotype was recorded a few times. The chain combines TRBV5-1 with TRBJ2-2; D perhaps matches TRBD1 (6 bases). Germline loops: CDR1 SGHRS, CDR2 YFSETQ. The CDR3 is 16 amino acids. V dropped 4 bases and J dropped 5 bases, with 18 bases sitting between them. The CDR3 is CASSLPSEGETGELFF. The CDR3 DNA sequence: TGCGCCAGCAGCCTCCCCTCTGAGGGGGAGACCGGGGAGCTGTTTTTT.

The chain uses TRBV11-2 and TRBJ1-1; no firm D call. Germline V gene sequence: CDR1 SGHAT, CDR2 FQNNGV. The CDR3 runs to 19 residues. V dropped 0 bases and J dropped 4 bases, with 24 bases sitting between them. CDR3 amino acids: CASSLDLGHGSLMSTEAFF. The CDR3 DNA follows: TGTGCCAGCAGCTTAGATCTCGGCCACGGATCCTTAATGTCCACTGAAGCTTTCTTT.

The genes are TRBV12-3 or TRBV12-4 and TRBJ1-1, with a weak D call TRBD1 (5 bases). V lost 3 bases and J 7 bases, leaving 18 bases between the germline ends. This CDR3 is built from 15 residues. The CDR3 sequence: CASSFSLTRRGEAFF. The CDR3 DNA is TGTGCCAGCAGTTTCTCCCTCACCAGGAGGGGTGAAGCTTTCTTT.

The sample holds a few counts of this clonotype. The chain couples TRBV9 to TRBJ2-2; TRBD1 might be the D (6 bases). This CDR3 spans 13 amino acids. CDR1 is SGDLS and CDR2 is YYNGEE in the germline V gene. Trimming stripped 6 bases from V and 7 bases from J, with 13 bases between. CDR3 sequence: CASTNRGFGELFF. CDR3 bases: TGTGCCAGCACCAATAGGGGGTTCGGGGAGCTGTTTTTT.

Only a few counts were recorded for this clonotype. The V call is TRBV6-5, the J call TRBJ2-5; TRBD2 matches at 10 bases. The CDR3 length is 16 residues. Unmatched junction bases numbered 5, after V lost 2 bases and J lost 2 bases. Germline loops: CDR1 MNHEY, CDR2 SVGAGI. The CDR3 loop is CASSYHSSGGQETQYF. CDR3 nucleotides: TGTGCCAGCAGTTACCACTCTAGCGGGGGACAAGAGACCCAGTACTTC.

This clonotype showed up just a few times. The rearrangement uses TRBV24-1 and TRBJ2-3; TRBD1 might be the D (5 bases). This CDR3 region has 14 residues. V shed 3 bases and J shed 1 base, with 7 bases lying between them. Germline V gene sequence: CDR1 KGHDR, CDR2 SFDVKD. This chain's CDR3 is CATSDATGTDTQYF. The CDR3, as DNA: TGTGCCACCAGTGATGCGACAGGCACAGATACGCAGTATTTT.